This record covers a single T cell receptor (beta chain). Clones were read by immunoSEQ multiplex PCR, and TCRdb kept only the in-frame ones, dropping some. The sample has around 100,000 clones, 85% to 90% seen once; the top ten hold 13% to 15%. The data were obtained in a study of control samples from healthy donors and cancer patients. CDR3 size: 15 residues. The germline gives CDR1 KGHDR, CDR2 SFDVKD. Trimming stripped 4 bases from V and 0 bases from J, with 9 bases between. Sequences were obtained from blood. The sequence was collected from a man aged 25 to 45 in good health. V gene TRBV24-1 combines with J gene TRBJ2-1, with D unclear. CDR3 in DNA: TGTGCCACCAGTGACGTACCAAGCTCCTACAATGAGCAGTTCTTC. Translation gives CATSDVPSSYNEQFF.